This T cell receptor beta chain was obtained from a study of blood T cell repertoires in COVID-19. Turning to the study itself: From T cells, B-cell-depleted T cells, or PBMCs came the material, which was cDNA or gDNA.

Germline V gene lookup returns CDR1 GTSNPN and CDR2 SVGIG (reference sequence). This CDR3 comprises 13 residues. V gave up 2 bases and J gave up 8 bases, with 15 bases separating them. Libraries were prepared by immunoSEQ multiplex PCR; TCRdb keeps only in-frame clonotypes and omits some of them. Seen here are about 86,000 clones, roughly 84% observed once, and the top ten hold more than 25%. This TCR came from a woman of 80 years or more with active or convalescent COVID-19. The chain has TRBV30 and TRBJ1-2; D is perhaps TRBD1 (5 bases). Sequenced input: peripheral blood. The CDR3 nucleotides read TGTGCCTGGAGTCCTCAGGGAGGAACAGGCTACACCTTC. The encoded protein is CAWSPQGGTGYTF.